A selection of T cell receptor beta chains follows, all from one sample in a study of CD8 T cells in ankylosing spondylitis. Via MiXCR, TCRdb re-called the 5' RACE reads, giving one row per CDR3 protein. The sample yields some 200,000 distinct CDR3 sequences, roughly 13% seen once. The sample consisted of blood, either unsorted or a sorted T cell fraction (not recorded which). The receptor set was obtained from a male donor with ankylosing spondylitis or in good health (not recorded which). The CDR3 runs from the conserved cysteine through the conserved F or W. The order of the fields is CDR3 length, V gene, clone size, J gene, D gene, CDR3 DNA, CDR3 protein. The D gene is left open where the match is weak. Clone sizes are given selectively: once, few, many, or a class where the clone is expanded.

length: 10; V: TRBV12-3/TRBV12-4; size: many; J: TRBJ2-7; D: -; DNA: TGTGCCAGCAGTTCCTACGAGCAGTACTTC; CDR3: CASSSYEQYF
length: 15; V: TRBV7-9; size: once; J: TRBJ2-1; D: -; DNA: TGTGCCAGCAGCCCCGTGGAGAGGACCTACAATGAGCTGTTCTTC; CDR3: CASSPVERTYNELFF
length: 14; V: TRBV12-3/TRBV12-4; size: few; J: TRBJ2-5; D: -; DNA: TGTGCCAGCAGTTTAGGGTCAGCTCAAGAGACCCAGTACTTC; CDR3: CASSLGSAQETQYF
length: 15; V: TRBV27; size: many; J: TRBJ2-5; D: TRBD2; DNA: TGTGCCAGCAGTCGGAGCGGGAGAAACCAAGAGACCCAGTACTTC; CDR3: CASSRSGRNQETQYF
length: 16; V: TRBV12-3/TRBV12-4; size: many; J: TRBJ2-3; D: TRBD2; DNA: TGTGCCAGCCCAAACTCTCTAGCGGGGGCCACAGATACGCAGTATTTT; CDR3: CASPNSLAGATDTQYF
length: 15; V: TRBV12-3/TRBV12-4; size: few; J: TRBJ2-2; D: -; DNA: TGTGCCAGCAGTTTAGGAGTCTCCCAGGGCGGGGAGCTGTTTTTT; CDR3: CASSLGVSQGGELFF
length: 13; V: TRBV5-1; size: few; J: TRBJ2-7; D: -; DNA: TGCGCCAGCAGCTTGGAAAGGTCCTACGAGCAGTACTTC; CDR3: CASSLERSYEQYF
length: 15; V: TRBV2; size: -; J: TRBJ2-1; D: TRBD2; DNA: TGTGCCAGCAGCCGAGCGGGATTGGACAACAATGAGCAGTTCTTC; CDR3: CASSRAGLDNNEQFF
length: 13; V: TRBV3-1; size: few; J: TRBJ1-2; D: TRBD1; DNA: TGTGCCAGCAGCGAGGGGGCGGCCTATGGCTACACCTTC; CDR3: CASSEGAAYGYTF
length: 15; V: TRBV6-5; size: few; J: TRBJ1-5; D: -; DNA: TGTGCCAGCAGTTACTCCGGCAGGGGCAATCAGCCCCAGCATTTT; CDR3: CASSYSGRGNQPQHF
length: 16; V: TRBV20-1; size: few; J: TRBJ2-1; D: -; DNA: TGCAGTGCTAGAGATACCGAGCGAATCTCCTACAATGAGCAGTTCTTC; CDR3: CSARDTERISYNEQFF
length: 16; V: TRBV5-6; size: many; J: TRBJ2-2; D: -; DNA: TGTGCCAGCAGCTCGGGGGGACAGAGCCTCATGGAGGAGCTGTTTTTT; CDR3: CASSSGGQSLMEELFF
length: 16; V: TRBV7-9; size: few; J: TRBJ2-7; D: TRBD1; DNA: TGTGCCAGCAGCTCCGGAGGACAGGCTCTTAGGAACGAGCAGTACTTC; CDR3: CASSSGGQALRNEQYF
length: 14; V: TRBV29-1; size: few; J: TRBJ2-1; D: -; DNA: TGCAGCGTTGAAAAGAACGGGGTTGGTAATGAGCAGTTCTTC; CDR3: CSVEKNGVGNEQFF
length: 17; V: TRBV7-9; size: many; J: TRBJ1-6; D: -; DNA: TGTGCCAGCAGCCGATCTACAGGGCGAAACTATAATTCACCCCTCCACTTT; CDR3: CASSRSTGRNYNSPLHF
length: 16; V: TRBV27; size: few; J: TRBJ2-1; D: TRBD2; DNA: TGTGCCAGCAGTTTATACGGGGGGAGCTCCTACAATGAGCAGTTCTTC; CDR3: CASSLYGGSSYNEQFF